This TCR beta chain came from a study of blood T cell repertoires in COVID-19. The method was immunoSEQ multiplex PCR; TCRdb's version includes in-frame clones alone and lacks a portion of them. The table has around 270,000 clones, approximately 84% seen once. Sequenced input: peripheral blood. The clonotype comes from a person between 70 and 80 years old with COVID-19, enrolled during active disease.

The CDR3 bases are TGTGCCATCAGTGAGTCAGGGGAAGGTGAAGCTTTCTTT. It specifies CAISESGEGEAFF. V gene TRBV10-3 combines with J gene TRBJ1-1, with a possible D match to TRBD1 (5 bases). Germline CDR1 and CDR2: ENHRY and SYGVKD. V was cut by 0 bases and J by 7 bases, with 9 bases left in between. The CDR3 sequence is 13 residues long.